The 30 T cell receptor beta chains presented below share a single source sample, sequenced in a study of blood T cell repertoires in COVID-19. The method was immunoSEQ multiplex PCR; TCRdb's version includes in-frame clones alone and lacks a portion of them. The table records under 250,000 clones, around 85% of them present only once. Sequencing was carried out using PBMCs or T cells enriched from blood (not recorded which). The receptors derive from a woman aged 50 to 65 with acute COVID-19.

The chain carries TRBV9 and TRBJ2-7; 7 bases match TRBD1. The CDR3 covers 15 residues. Per germline, CDR1 SGDLS and CDR2 YYNGEE. The junction had 5 bases not matched to a gene; V was cut back by 2 bases and J by 0 bases. CDR3 nucleotides: TGTGCCAGCAGCGTTGCCAGGGACAGCTCCTACGAGCAGTACTTC. Its protein product is CASSVARDSSYEQYF.

The chain couples TRBV18 to TRBJ1-6, with D hard to call. Trimming stripped 2 bases from V and 5 bases from J, with 10 bases between. Germline assignment: CDR1 KGHSH and CDR2 LQKENI. This CDR3 has 15 amino acids. This chain's CDR3 is CASSPVLGDNSPLHF. For the CDR3, the DNA is TGTGCCAGCTCACCAGTGTTGGGAGATAATTCACCCCTCCACTTT.

This chain links TRBV30 with TRBJ1-6, with 7 bases aligning to TRBD1. J lost 5 bases, V lost 4 bases, and 8 bases had no gene match. The CDR3 runs to 15 residues. Per the germline V gene, CDR1 is GTSNPN and CDR2 is SVGIG (reference sequence). The DNA of the CDR3 is TGTGCCTGGACCCCCCCGACAGGGCATAATTCACCCCTCCACTTT. Translation gives CAWTPPTGHNSPLHF. Combining the CDR3 with reference TRBV30 and TRBJ1-6 gives the whole variable domain SQTIHQWPATLVQPVGSPLSLECTVEGTSNPNLYWYRQAAGRGLQLLFYSVGIGQISSEVPQNLSASRPQDRQFILSSKKLLLSDSGFYLCAWTPPTGHNSPLHFGNGTRLTVT.

V is TRBV6-5 and J is TRBJ1-1; 7 bases are a match to TRBD1. The germline CDR1 and CDR2 sequences are MNHEY and SVGAGI. CDR3 length: 14 amino acids. V trimming: 0 bases; J trimming: 11 bases; junction bases outside the gene matches: 9. CDR3 sequence: CASSYSSQGVSAFF. The DNA for the CDR3 is TGTGCCAGCAGTTACTCGAGCCAGGGGGTGAGTGCTTTCTTT.

The genes are TRBV3-1 (or the pseudogene TRBV3-2) and TRBJ1-1; no reliable D call. Germline CDR1 is LGHDT and CDR2 is YNNKEL (reference sequence). The CDR3 is 13 residues long. V was cut by 5 bases and J by 1 base, with 8 bases left in between. CDR3 protein: CASSGRGNTEAFF. The CDR3 DNA follows: TGTGCCAGCAGCGGGCGGGGGAACACTGAAGCTTTCTTT.

Comment on this clone: With a much larger clone just one base away, this may be a read error. The chain links TRBV5-4 to TRBJ1-5, with 7 bases aligning to TRBD1. The CDR3 consists of 13 residues. J gave up 5 bases and V 4 bases, and 3 bases lay outside the gene matches. Per germline, CDR1 SGHNT and CDR2 YYREEE (reference sequence). CDR3 protein: CASSRDSDQPQHF. The CDR3 DNA is TGTGCCAGCAGCCGGGACAGCGATCAGCCCCAGCATTTT.

CDR3 sequence (DNA): TGTGCCAGTAGTATAGGAGGACTAGCGGGGGGGCAAGGCATTCAGTACTTC. Translating it yields CASSIGGLAGGQGIQYF. The V call is TRBV19, the J call TRBJ2-4, with 15 bases aligning to TRBD2. V lost 1 base to trimming and J lost 9 bases; unmatched junction nucleotides: 7. The CDR3 loop spans 17 amino acids. The germline CDR1 and CDR2 sequences are LNHDA and SQIVND (reference sequence).

The chain couples TRBV29-1 to TRBJ1-1, with D maybe TRBD1 (5 bases). The CDR3 totals 13 residues. Germline loops: CDR1 SQVTM, CDR2 ANQGSEA. Between the trimmed V and J ends, which lost 2 bases and 1 base, there was a span of 8 bases. CDR3 sequence: CSVEQGWNTEAFF. CDR3 DNA sequence: TGCAGCGTTGAACAGGGATGGAACACTGAAGCTTTCTTT.

This clone was counted a single time. The chain employs TRBV19 and TRBJ1-2; D uncertain. CDR1 is LNHDA, CDR2 SQIVND, per germline (reference sequence). V lost 7 bases and J lost 3, with 12 bases in between. The CDR3 totals 13 residues. CDR3 sequence reads: CASTPADYYGYTF. The DNA of the CDR3 is TGTGCCAGTACCCCTGCGGACTACTATGGCTACACCTTC.

Of note for this clone: Other DNA sequences from this sample encode an identical CDR3 as well. The V and J genes are TRBV10-3 and TRBJ1-2; 9 bases agree with TRBD1. In germline, CDR1 is ENHRY, CDR2 SYGVKD. CDR3 size: 15 residues. Trimming removed 0 bases from V and 3 bases from J; junction bases left unmatched: 2. The CDR3 DNA is TGTGCCATCAGTGAGTCAACAGGGGGCGACTATGGCTACACCTTC. Its translation: CAISESTGGDYGYTF.

In this sample, this clone turned up once. The chain carries TRBV5-1 and TRBJ1-4; D remains unclear. CDR3 size: 14 residues. V was clipped by 4 bases and J by 0 bases, with 7 bases between them. CDR1 is SGHRS, CDR2 YFSETQ, per germline. The DNA of the CDR3 is TGCGCCAGCAGCCTCAGTGCAACTAATGAAAAACTGTTTTTT. This codes for CASSLSATNEKLFF.

The chain recombines TRBV5-1 with TRBJ2-1, with a weak D call TRBD2 (6 bases). In germline, CDR1 is SGHRS, CDR2 YFSETQ. V lost 3 bases and J lost 0, with 13 bases in between. CDR3 size: 16 residues. Here the CDR3 reads CASSSSEGSSYNEQFF. CDR3 DNA: TGCGCCAGCAGCTCCTCGGAGGGGAGCTCCTACAATGAGCAGTTCTTC.

The J gene is TRBJ1-3, the V gene TRBV11-2; D gene ambiguous. Germline values: CDR1 SGHAT, CDR2 FQNNGV. Trimming pared 2 bases from V and 6 bases from J, leaving 8 bases between. The CDR3 totals 13 residues. The CDR3 bases are TGTGCCAGCAGCTTATTGGCCCTAAACACCATATATTTT. Its protein product is CASSLLALNTIYF. The variable domain in full, completed from reference TRBV11-2 and TRBJ1-3, reads EAGVAQSPRYKIIEKRQSVAFWCNPISGHATLYWYQQILGQGPKLLIQFQNNGVVDDSQLPKDRFSAERLKGVDSTLKIQPAKLEDSAVYLCASSLLALNTIYFGEGSWLTVV.

The chain carries TRBV7-6 and TRBJ1-5, with 10 bases that match TRBD1. J lost 6 bases, V lost 5 bases, and 7 bases had no gene match. The germline gives CDR1 SGHVS, CDR2 FNYEAQ. The CDR3 runs 15 residues. The CDR3 loop reads CASSRTGGIGQPQHF. DNA for the CDR3: TGTGCCAGCAGCAGGACAGGGGGAATTGGTCAGCCCCAGCATTTT.

V is TRBV7-6 and J is TRBJ2-3, with 9 bases aligning to TRBD1. CDR3 length equals 15 residues. The ends lost 3 bases at V and 0 bases at J; junction bases unmatched: 1. CDR1 and CDR2 (germline): SGHVS, FNYEAQ. The CDR3 reads CASSFGQGSTDTQYF. The CDR3 DNA sequence: TGTGCCAGCAGCTTCGGACAGGGGAGCACAGATACGCAGTATTTT.

The V and J genes are TRBV29-1 and TRBJ1-1; a weak D match, TRBD1 (6 bases). The V gene's germline CDR1 is SQVTM and CDR2 ANQGSEA. V lost 7 bases and J lost 6, with 15 bases in between. CDR3 length: 12 residues. The CDR3 spells CSGTRTAAEAFF. CDR3 in DNA: TGCAGCGGTACGAGGACAGCCGCTGAAGCTTTCTTT.

The chain carries TRBV7-8 and TRBJ1-5, with D perhaps TRBD1 (5 bases). V dropped 5 bases and J dropped 0 bases, with 17 bases sitting between them. Germline V gives CDR1 SGHVS, CDR2 FQNEAQ. The CDR3 has 17 residues. DNA of the CDR3: TGTGCCAGCAGCCGACTGTCAGGGTTCGATAGCAATCAGCCCCAGCATTTT. Protein sequence: CASSRLSGFDSNQPQHF. Using reference TRBV7-8 and TRBJ1-5 for the parts outside the CDR3, the full variable domain is GAGVSQSPRYKVAKRGQDVALRCDPISGHVSLFWYQQALGQGPEFLTYFQNEAQLDKSGLPSDRFFAERPEGSVSTLKIQRTQQEDSAVYLCASSRLSGFDSNQPQHFGDGTRLSIL.

This chain joins TRBV10-3 and TRBJ2-1; 8 positions agree with TRBD1. J was trimmed by 10 bases and V by 4 bases; bases with no gene match: 3. CDR3 length: 12 amino acids. From germline, CDR1 is ENHRY and CDR2 SYGVKD. The DNA of the CDR3 is TGTGCCATCAGTGTAAGGGACAGGGAGCAGTTCTTC. This gives the protein CAISVRDREQFF.

The CDR3 loop is CSVGTATSYGYTF. In DNA, the CDR3 is TGCAGCGTTGGAACAGCCACTTCCTATGGCTACACCTTC. The V call is TRBV29-1, the J call TRBJ1-2, with D uncertain. The CDR3 has 13 amino acids. V was clipped by 4 bases and J by 4 bases, with 13 bases between them. The V gene's germline CDR1 is SQVTM and CDR2 ANQGSEA.

This rearrangement joins TRBV10-3 to TRBJ1-4; D unresolved. This CDR3 has 13 residues. The V and J ends lost 7 bases and 8 bases respectively, with 14 bases between them. Per germline, CDR1 ENHRY and CDR2 SYGVKD. The CDR3 DNA is TGTGCCATCAACGCGGGCCTGGGCGAAAAACTGTTTTTT. The encoded protein is CAINAGLGEKLFF.

Comment on this clone: The sample contains more than one DNA sequence encoding this CDR3. The chain has TRBV12-3 or TRBV12-4 and TRBJ1-1; possible D gene TRBD1, 5 bases. This CDR3 is built from 13 residues. The germline V and J ends were trimmed by 3 bases and 5 bases, with 10 bases remaining between them. In nucleotides, the CDR3 is TGTGCCAGCAGTTTGGGGGAGGGGACTGAAGCTTTCTTT. It specifies CASSLGEGTEAFF.

The chain links TRBV14 to TRBJ1-1; perhaps TRBD1 as D (6 bases). V lost 5 bases, J lost 4 bases, and 11 bases lay in between. This CDR3 spans 13 amino acids. CDR1 SGHDN and CDR2 FVKESK come from the germline V gene. The DNA of the CDR3 is TGTGCCAGCAGCTCACAGGGTGGCACTGAAGCTTTCTTT. Its protein is CASSSQGGTEAFF.

The CDR3, as DNA: TGTGCCAGCAGCCCCGGAGATCACTATGGCTACACCTTC. Translating it yields CASSPGDHYGYTF. This chain connects TRBV7-9 to TRBJ1-2; D unclear. From germline, CDR1 is SEHNR and CDR2 FQNEAQ (reference sequence). The CDR3 totals 13 residues. Trimming took off 5 bases at V and 3 bases at J, with 10 bases between the two ends.

This clone was counted a few times. V and J are TRBV5-6 and TRBJ1-5; TRBD1 agrees at 11 bases. The V segment lost 0 bases and the J segment 6 bases; nucleotides outside the gene matches: 2. The CDR3 covers 15 residues. The germline gives CDR1 SGHDT, CDR2 YYEEEE. The CDR3 reads CASSLGGTGGQPQHF. The CDR3 DNA reads TGTGCCAGCAGCTTGGGAGGGACAGGGGGTCAGCCCCAGCATTTT.

The chain couples TRBV5-1 to TRBJ1-5, with D possibly matching TRBD1 (5 bases). The CDR3 covers 15 residues. From germline, CDR1 is SGHRS and CDR2 YFSETQ. The V end was cut by 2 bases, the J end by 4 bases, with 13 bases between. The CDR3 here is CASSLGVAGNQPQHF. The CDR3 nucleotides are TGCGCCAGCAGCTTAGGGGTTGCGGGGAATCAGCCCCAGCATTTT.

The genes are TRBV30 and TRBJ2-2; the D gene is possibly TRBD1 (6 bases). The CDR3 contains 16 residues. The V gene's germline CDR1 is GTSNPN and CDR2 SVGIG (reference sequence). The ends were cut back, 2 bases at V and 8 bases at J, with 21 bases in the middle. CDR3 coding DNA: TGTGCCTGGAGTCGAAGAATACCACAGGGATTTGGGGAGCTGTTTTTT. It yields the protein CAWSRRIPQGFGELFF.

V gene TRBV4-3 combines with J gene TRBJ2-7; the match to TRBD1 covers 9 bases. V lost 5 bases to trimming and J lost 7 bases; unmatched junction nucleotides: 12. The CDR3 has 15 residues. Germline CDR1 LGHNA, CDR2 YSLEER. CDR3 nucleotides: TGCGCCAGCAGCGATGGAGGGACAGGGTCACGGGAGCAGTACTTC. This sequence encodes CASSDGGTGSREQYF.

This clone was seen more than once but under ten times. The V call is TRBV19, the J call TRBJ1-1; weak D call: TRBD1 (5 bases). V lost 5 bases to trimming and J lost 8 bases, with 15 bases between them. CDR1 is LNHDA and CDR2 is SQIVND in the germline V gene (reference sequence). The CDR3 is 13 amino acids. CDR3 loop: CASSSWDSGEAFF. The CDR3 DNA reads as TGTGCCAGTAGTTCATGGGACTCTGGGGAAGCTTTCTTT.

V is TRBV5-1 and J is TRBJ2-2; 7 nucleotides line up with TRBD1. The germline V gene encodes CDR1 SGHRS and CDR2 YFSETQ. This CDR3 has 17 residues. V dropped 4 bases and J dropped 0; count of bases not matched to a gene: 9. Here the CDR3 reads CASSLTPGGPNTGELFF. CDR3 coding DNA: TGCGCCAGCAGCCTCACCCCAGGGGGACCGAACACCGGGGAGCTGTTTTTT.

The V and J genes are TRBV4-1 and TRBJ1-4; a weak D match, TRBD1 (6 bases). Germline loops: CDR1 MGHRA, CDR2 YSYEKL. V was trimmed by 5 bases and J by 0 bases, leaving 16 bases between them. This CDR3 has 17 amino acids. As DNA, the CDR3 is TGCGCCAGCAGCGACCAGGGGAGAGGAGCAACTAATGAAAAACTGTTTTTT. Translated: CASSDQGRGATNEKLFF.